This TCR beta chain was captured by sequencing in a study of PD-1 blockade in classical Hodgkin lymphoma. Only in-frame clones appear in the TCRdb table, and some are missing; sequencing was by immunoSEQ multiplex PCR. The table records some 5,400 clones, 75% to 90% of them present only once. This CDR3 comprises 13 residues. Germline-derived CDR1 and CDR2 are MGHDK and SYGVNS. V was trimmed by 4 bases and J by 3 bases, leaving 10 bases between them. Noted time point: newly diagnosed, previously untreated cHL patient sample. CD8+ T cell isolation from thawed PBMCs was performed by magnetic negative selection.

The chain couples TRBV25-1 to TRBJ2-7; D is unclear. The sequence was obtained from a human donor with classical Hodgkin lymphoma. Sequencing input: CD8+ T cells from blood. CDR3 sequence (DNA): TGTGCCAGCAGTGTGGTGGGAAGCTACGAGCAGTACTTC. Amino acid sequence: CASSVVGSYEQYF.